The next 13 T cell receptor beta chains were all read from a single sample in a study of T cells in Graves' hyperthyroidism and ophthalmopathy. RNA transcripts served as the template for amplifying TCR beta CDR3 regions. HTBI primers were employed in a first-round RT-PCR of the TCR CDR3. TCRdb used MiXCR to reprocess the multiplex PCR reads, holding one entry per CDR3 protein. The table has more than 500,000 distinct CDR3 sequences, 15% to 20% seen once. The sequencing input was blood. These receptors all come from a woman between 25 and 40 years old with Graves' ophthalmopathy.

There are many counts of this clonotype. The chain combines TRBV11-2 with TRBJ2-1, with 7 positions matching TRBD2. Germline CDR1 SGHAT, CDR2 FQNNGV. The CDR3 covers 16 residues. V shed 1 base and J 4 bases; nucleotides not matched to a gene: 7. The chain's CDR3 is CASSLGLTSEYNEQFF. DNA for the CDR3: TGTGCCAGCAGCTTAGGTCTTACTAGCGAGTACAATGAGCAGTTCTTC.

CDR3 loop: CASSATGISNQPQHF. CDR3 coding DNA: TGTGCCAGCAGTGCGACAGGGATAAGCAATCAGCCCCAGCATTTT. The chain employs TRBV25-1 and TRBJ1-5; TRBD1 aligns across 7 bases. Germline V gene lookup returns CDR1 MGHDK and CDR2 SYGVNS. The CDR3 covers 15 residues. The trim removed 4 bases at V and 1 base at J, leaving 4 bases unmatched.

As to this clonotype: A single base separates this from a much larger clone, so it may be a read error. The chain carries TRBV19 and TRBJ1-5; no reliable D call. This CDR3 comprises 14 residues. Looked up from germline, CDR1 is LNHDA and CDR2 is SQIVND (reference sequence). The V end was cut by 9 bases, the J end by 0 bases, with 12 bases between. CDR3 sequence (DNA): TGTGCCAGCCTTCAGGAATATAGCAATCAGCCCCAGCATTTT. The encoded protein is CASLQEYSNQPQHF.

This clonotype was observed at least ten times. The rearrangement links TRBV20-1 to TRBJ1-2; TRBD1 matches 8 bases. Germline V CDR1 and CDR2: DFQATT, SNEGSKA (reference sequence). The CDR3 is 14 residues long. The ends lost 1 base at V and 6 bases at J; junction bases unmatched: 7. Here the CDR3 DNA reads TGCAGTGCTAGAGTGGAGACAGGGGCAGATGGCTACACCTTC. Translating it yields CSARVETGADGYTF.

The gene calls are TRBV29-1 and TRBJ2-3, with D possibly TRBD2 on 7 matching bases. This CDR3 contains 15 residues. Trimming shortened V by 7 bases and J by 4 bases, and 21 bases separated the two germline ends. Germline values: CDR1 SQVTM, CDR2 ANQGSEA. The CDR3 loop is CSAALQGTSADTQYF. The CDR3 region has the DNA TGCAGCGCGGCCTTACAGGGAACTAGCGCAGATACGCAGTATTTT.

The CDR3 nucleotides are TGTGCCAGGATGGAAGGGAGGGCCGGGGAGCTGTTTTTT. This sequence encodes CARMEGRAGELFF. The chain has TRBV28 and TRBJ2-2, with 7 positions matching TRBD2. The CDR3 totals 13 residues. CDR1 MDHEN and CDR2 SYDVKM come from the germline V gene. J was trimmed by 6 bases and V by 9 bases; bases with no gene match: 7.

There are a few counts of this clonotype. The chain is built from TRBV6-5 and TRBJ2-3, with 10 bases aligning to TRBD2. CDR1 is MNHEY and CDR2 is SVGAGI in the germline V gene. CDR3 length equals 17 residues. V lost 0 bases and J lost 1; bases outside the gene matches: 4. This CDR3 is CASSYSSLAGGTDTQYF. The CDR3 DNA reads TGTGCCAGCAGTTACTCGAGTCTAGCGGGAGGCACAGATACGCAGTATTTT.

The chain couples TRBV6-1 to TRBJ2-7; 7 nucleotides agree with TRBD1. V dropped 5 bases and J dropped 3; count of bases not matched to a gene: 4. Germline CDR1 is MNHNS and CDR2 is SASEGT. The CDR3 sequence is 13 residues long. The CDR3 protein is CASSRTGRYEQYF. CDR3 nucleotides: TGTGCCAGCAGTAGGACAGGCCGCTACGAGCAGTACTTC.

This clonotype occurred many times. The V and J genes are TRBV7-3 and TRBJ2-3; 9 nucleotides match TRBD1. CDR1 and CDR2 from the germline V gene are SGHTA and FQGTGA. The V and J ends lost 2 bases and 5 bases, in that order; junction bases with no gene match: 14. The length of the CDR3 is 18 residues. The CDR3 loop reads CASSLPQGGTGGEDTQYF. The CDR3 nucleotides are TGTGCCAGCAGCTTACCCCAAGGGGGTACAGGGGGCGAAGATACGCAGTATTTT.

V usage is TRBV27 and J usage is TRBJ2-6, with 8 positions matching TRBD1. The CDR3 has 15 amino acids. The V gene's germline CDR1 is MNHEY and CDR2 SMNVEV (reference sequence). V gave up 11 bases and J gave up 4 bases; unmatched junction bases: 10. CDR3 in amino acids: CASGQGTYGANVLTF. The CDR3 DNA follows: TGTGCCTCCGGACAGGGAACGTACGGGGCCAACGTCCTGACTTTC.

This clonotype was detected only a few times. The rearrangement uses TRBV5-6 and TRBJ2-7, with TRBD2 matching over 7 bases. The CDR3 has 12 amino acids. The ends lost 7 bases at V and 6 bases at J; junction bases unmatched: 7. Per germline, CDR1 SGHDT and CDR2 YYEEEE. CDR3 DNA: TGTGCCAGCTCCAGGACTAGACGCGAGCAGTACTTC. As protein: CASSRTRREQYF.

This clonotype was counted ten times or more. The rearrangement joins TRBV3-1 to TRBJ1-1; D is undetermined. Trimming pared 3 bases from V and 1 base from J, leaving 15 bases between. CDR1 and CDR2 (germline): LGHDT, YNNKEL (reference sequence). The CDR3 is 16 residues long. The CDR3 nucleotides are TGTGCCAGCAGCCACGGTCAATCGGCAGGGAACACTGAAGCTTTCTTT. The encoded protein is CASSHGQSAGNTEAFF.

The sample holds a few counts of this clonotype. The chain employs TRBV6-5 and TRBJ2-7; D could derive from TRBD1 or TRBD2 (6 bases each). V was shortened by 0 bases and J by 4 bases, with 13 bases between the two germline ends. This CDR3 is built from 15 residues. The germline V gene has CDR1 MNHEY and CDR2 SVGAGI. The DNA for the CDR3 is TGTGCCAGCAGTTACTCGCAGAGGGGGGTTTACGAGCAGTACTTC. It codes for CASSYSQRGVYEQYF.